These 6 T cell receptor beta chains were sequenced from one sample in a study of early T cells in non-severe SARS-CoV-2 infection. TCRdb independently ran MiXCR on the 5' RACE reads; one entry per CDR3 protein. The sample contains more than 70,000 distinct CDR3 sequences, around 13% of which appear only once. Material: whole blood. The receptors were gathered from an adult who was a healthcare worker with PCR-confirmed SARS-CoV-2 infection or an uninfected control (not recorded which).

In its sample, this clonotype was seen a few times. The chain links TRBV6-5 to TRBJ2-3; 8 nucleotides agree with TRBD1. The CDR3 consists of 14 residues. Germline V CDR1 and CDR2: MNHEY, SVGAGI. The ends lost 4 bases at V and 5 bases at J; junction bases unmatched: 5. CDR3 nucleotide sequence: TGTGCCAGCAGTTCGGACAGGGCTAGAGATACGCAGTATTTT. As protein: CASSSDRARDTQYF.

This clonotype came up a few times. The chain has TRBV19 and TRBJ1-2; no definite D call. The V end lost 3 bases, the J end lost 7 bases, and 27 bases lay between the germline ends. The germline V gene has CDR1 LNHDA and CDR2 SQIVND (reference sequence). The CDR3 contains 18 residues. Here the CDR3 DNA reads TGTGCCAGTAGTATTCTCGGGGATACACTCCCGTCTCTCGGTGGCTACACCTTC. Translation: CASSILGDTLPSLGGYTF.

This clonotype was seen only a few times. The chain has TRBV20-1 and TRBJ1-5; TRBD1 matches at 8 bases. Trimming at V came to 6 bases and at J to 7 bases, leaving 11 bases not matched to a gene. The CDR3 runs 14 residues. Germline-derived CDR1 and CDR2 are DFQATT and SNEGSKA (reference sequence). CDR3 nucleotide sequence: TGCAGTGCCACCGTCACAGGGGGTGGGCAGCCCCAGCATTTT. The encoded protein is CSATVTGGGQPQHF.

This clonotype was recorded many times. The gene calls are TRBV5-1 and TRBJ2-3, with D unclear. V lost 4 bases and J lost 6, with 15 bases in between. Germline V gives CDR1 SGHRS, CDR2 YFSETQ. The CDR3 loop spans 14 amino acids. CDR3 in DNA: TGCGCCAGCAGCCTCGGTACTGGCGCGGATACGCAGTATTTT. The encoded protein is CASSLGTGADTQYF.

This rearrangement joins TRBV27 to TRBJ2-5; D is perhaps TRBD1 or TRBD2 (5 bases each). Germline loops: CDR1 MNHEY, CDR2 SMNVEV (reference sequence). The CDR3 runs to 15 residues. The V end was cut by 7 bases, the J end by 5 bases, with 20 bases between. CDR3 in DNA: TGTGCCAGCACGACAGCTTATCGCCGGGGTGAGACCCAGTACTTC. As protein: CASTTAYRRGETQYF.

This clonotype was counted only a few times. The chain couples TRBV7-2 to TRBJ1-1; D gene ambiguous. Germline V gives CDR1 SGHTA, CDR2 FQGNSA. The ends were cut back, 1 base at V and 4 bases at J, with 10 bases in the middle. The CDR3 is made up of 14 amino acids. The CDR3 nucleotides read TGTGCCAGCAGCTTAGGACGCAGTAGCACTGAAGCTTTCTTT. Translation gives CASSLGRSSTEAFF.